The subject of this entry is one T cell receptor (beta chain). A read error may account for a junction end that differs from germline. Germline-derived CDR1 and CDR2 are SQVTM and ANQGSEA. This CDR3 contains 10 residues. Followed over time, Seattle patients had been enrolled while infection was active. Original methodology: Estimates of nucleated cell counts were drawn from the amplification of reference gene primers. Sequencing was performed with immunoSEQ multiplex PCR; in TCRdb, only in-frame clones are kept and a portion is missing. Clone size and the V and J calls come from that table; the DNA yielded D and trimming. The sample holds approximately 290,000 clones, 70% to 85% seen once. This entry comes from a study of blood T cell repertoires in COVID-19. The overall study: The United States, Italy and Spain were the sources of the acute and convalescent COVID-19 samples.

The gene calls are TRBV29-1 and TRBJ2-3, with TRBD1 matching over 7 bases. The sequence was obtained from a human donor with COVID-19, enrolled during active disease. The donor label of this sample is uncertain. Sequenced sample: peripheral blood. Written as DNA, the CDR3 is TGCAGCGTTGGGACAGGTACGCAGTATTTT. This translates into CSVGTGTQYF.